These 11 T cell receptor beta chains came from one sample sequenced in a study of CD8+ T cells in alopecia areata. Following RNA extraction, reverse transcription yielded cDNA that acted as the sequencing template. This table comes from immunoSEQ multiplex PCR, and its TCRdb copy is limited to in-frame clones, with some not included. The table has over 150,000 clones, over 55% seen once. Sequences were derived from CD4+ T cells sorted from blood, sampled at week 0. The receptors derive from a human donor with alopecia areata.

Notes on this clone: This same CDR3 is encoded by further DNA sequences in the sample. The gene calls are TRBV29-1 and TRBJ1-5; D is uncertain. Trimming removed 4 bases at V and 0 bases at J, with 7 bases between. CDR1 is SQVTM, CDR2 ANQGSEA, per germline. There are 13 residues in the CDR3. Here the CDR3 DNA reads TGCAGCGTTGGAGAAAATAGCAATCAGCCCCAGCATTTT. Protein: CSVGENSNQPQHF.

The V and J genes are TRBV20-1 and TRBJ1-2, with D hard to call. This CDR3 has 11 amino acids. Germline-derived CDR1 and CDR2 are DFQATT and SNEGSKA (reference sequence). The CDR3 is CTSGEVHGYTF. The DNA of the CDR3 is TGCACATCCGGGGAGGTACATGGCTACACCTTC.

The chain employs TRBV11-3 and TRBJ1-1; D remains ambiguous. This CDR3 region has 12 residues. Trimming pared 5 bases from V and 7 bases from J, leaving 11 bases between. Per germline, CDR1 SGHNT and CDR2 YENEEA. This chain's CDR3 is CASSRIGDEAFF. In DNA, the CDR3 is TGTGCCAGCAGCCGGATCGGCGATGAAGCTTTCTTT.

V gene TRBV2 combines with J gene TRBJ1-1; tentative D call: TRBD1 (6 bases). The CDR3 covers 12 residues. V was clipped by 6 bases and J by 4 bases, with 9 bases between them. The germline V gene encodes CDR1 SNHLY and CDR2 FYNNEI. The CDR3 here is CASRDSVTEAFF. In DNA, the CDR3 is TGTGCCAGCAGGGACAGCGTCACTGAAGCTTTCTTT.

The chain links TRBV7-9 to TRBJ2-7; no clear D gene. This CDR3 comprises 13 residues. CDR1 and CDR2 (germline): SEHNR, FQNEAQ (reference sequence). V was shortened by 5 bases and J by 12 bases, with 20 bases between the two germline ends. The CDR3 loop is CASSQGFGLRWYF. DNA for the CDR3: TGTGCCAGCAGCCAAGGGTTTGGCCTCCGGTGGTACTTC. Full variable domain (remainder filled in from reference TRBV7-9 and TRBJ2-7): DTGVSQNPRHKITKRGQNVTFRCDPISEHNRLYWYRQTLGQGPEFLTYFQNEAQLEKSRLLSDRFSAERPKGSFSTLEIQRTEQGDSAMYLCASSQGFGLRWYFGPGTRLTVT.

The chain combines TRBV4-1 with TRBJ2-7; 7 bases match TRBD1. In germline, CDR1 is MGHRA, CDR2 YSYEKL. This CDR3 has 15 residues. Losses at the gene ends were 1 base for V and 2 bases for J; bases not matched to a gene: 5. The CDR3 loop reads CASSQGPQGTYEQYF. In DNA, the CDR3 is TGCGCCAGCAGCCAAGGGCCACAGGGGACCTACGAGCAGTACTTC.

This clone was observed a few times. The chain employs TRBV7-8 and TRBJ2-3, with D uncertain. From germline, CDR1 is SGHVS and CDR2 FQNEAQ. The CDR3 has 15 residues. The germline V and J ends were trimmed by 4 bases and 1 base, with 12 bases remaining between them. This CDR3 reads CASSSEPARTDTQYF. For the CDR3, the DNA is TGTGCCAGCAGCTCGGAGCCGGCCCGCACAGATACGCAGTATTTT.

The V call is TRBV7-2, the J call TRBJ2-6; D gene ambiguous. Germline-derived CDR1 and CDR2 are SGHTA and FQGNSA. CDR3 length: 15 residues. V lost 0 bases to trimming and J lost 0 bases, with 3 bases between them. The DNA of the CDR3 is TGTGCCAGCAGCTTAGCTCACTCTGGGGCCAACGTCCTGACTTTC. This gives the protein CASSLAHSGANVLTF.

The chain recombines TRBV4-2 with TRBJ2-5; D gene ambiguous. Germline V gives CDR1 LGHNA, CDR2 YNFKEQ. The CDR3 runs to 16 residues. Trimming pared 1 base from V and 2 bases from J, leaving 14 bases between. The CDR3 coding sequence is TGTGCCAGCAGCCAAGCGGGCTCGGCCCCTCAAGAGACCCAGTACTTC. Encoded protein: CASSQAGSAPQETQYF.

The rearrangement uses TRBV5-1 and TRBJ2-1; 10 nucleotides agree with TRBD1. This CDR3 is 14 amino acids long. J was trimmed by 9 bases and V by 2 bases; bases with no gene match: 5. Per germline, CDR1 SGHRS and CDR2 YFSETQ. The CDR3 here is CASSFGQGDSEQFF. CDR3 coding DNA: TGCGCCAGCAGCTTCGGACAGGGGGACAGTGAGCAGTTCTTC.

The J gene is TRBJ1-1, the V gene TRBV30, with a possible D match to TRBD1 (6 bases). The CDR3 runs 11 residues. CDR1 and CDR2 from the germline V gene are GTSNPN and SVGIG (reference sequence). The ends were cut back, 4 bases at V and 5 bases at J, with 8 bases in the middle. The CDR3 DNA reads as TGTGCCTGGAACAGGGTTACTGAAGCTTTCTTT. It is translated as CAWNRVTEAFF. The full variable domain, with the rest looked up from reference TRBV30 and TRBJ1-1, is SQTIHQWPATLVQPVGSPLSLECTVEGTSNPNLYWYRQAAGRGLQLLFYSVGIGQISSEVPQNLSASRPQDRQFILSSKKLLLSDSGFYLCAWNRVTEAFFGQGTRLTVV.